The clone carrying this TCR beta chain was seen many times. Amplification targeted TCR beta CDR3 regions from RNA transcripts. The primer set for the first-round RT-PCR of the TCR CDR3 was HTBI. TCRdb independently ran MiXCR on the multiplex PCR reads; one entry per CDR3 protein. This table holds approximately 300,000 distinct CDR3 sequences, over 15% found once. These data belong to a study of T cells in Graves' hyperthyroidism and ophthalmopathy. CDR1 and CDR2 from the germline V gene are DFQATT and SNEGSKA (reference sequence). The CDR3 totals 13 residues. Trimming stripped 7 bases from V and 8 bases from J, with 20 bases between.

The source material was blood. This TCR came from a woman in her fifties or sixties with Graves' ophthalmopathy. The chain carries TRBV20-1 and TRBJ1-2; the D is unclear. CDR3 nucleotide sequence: TGCAGTGTCCCCGAGGGCCTGAGTCGGGGCTACACCTTC. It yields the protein CSVPEGLSRGYTF.